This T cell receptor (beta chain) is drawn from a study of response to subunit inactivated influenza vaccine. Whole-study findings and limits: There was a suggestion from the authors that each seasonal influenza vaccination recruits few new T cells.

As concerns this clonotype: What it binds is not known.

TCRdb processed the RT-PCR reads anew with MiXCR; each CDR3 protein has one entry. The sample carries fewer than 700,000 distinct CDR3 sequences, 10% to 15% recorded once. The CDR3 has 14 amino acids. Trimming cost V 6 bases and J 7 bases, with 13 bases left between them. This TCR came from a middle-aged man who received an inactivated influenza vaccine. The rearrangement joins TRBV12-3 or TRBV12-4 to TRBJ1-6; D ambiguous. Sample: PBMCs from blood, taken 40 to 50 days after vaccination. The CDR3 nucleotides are TGTGCCAGCAGCTTACAGCATAAAAATTCACCCCTCCACTTT. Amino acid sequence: CASSLQHKNSPLHF.